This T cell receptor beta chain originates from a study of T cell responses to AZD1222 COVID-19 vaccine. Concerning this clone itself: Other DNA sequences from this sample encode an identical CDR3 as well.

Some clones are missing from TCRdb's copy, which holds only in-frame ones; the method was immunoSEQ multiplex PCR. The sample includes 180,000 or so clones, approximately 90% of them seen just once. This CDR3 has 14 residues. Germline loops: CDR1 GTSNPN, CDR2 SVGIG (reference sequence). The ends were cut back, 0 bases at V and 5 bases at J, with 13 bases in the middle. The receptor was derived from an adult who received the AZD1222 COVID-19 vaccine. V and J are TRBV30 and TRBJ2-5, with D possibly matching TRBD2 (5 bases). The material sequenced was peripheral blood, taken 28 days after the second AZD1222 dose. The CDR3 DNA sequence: TGTGCCTGGAGTGTACTGGCGGGTGGCGAGACCCAGTACTTC. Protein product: CAWSVLAGGETQYF.